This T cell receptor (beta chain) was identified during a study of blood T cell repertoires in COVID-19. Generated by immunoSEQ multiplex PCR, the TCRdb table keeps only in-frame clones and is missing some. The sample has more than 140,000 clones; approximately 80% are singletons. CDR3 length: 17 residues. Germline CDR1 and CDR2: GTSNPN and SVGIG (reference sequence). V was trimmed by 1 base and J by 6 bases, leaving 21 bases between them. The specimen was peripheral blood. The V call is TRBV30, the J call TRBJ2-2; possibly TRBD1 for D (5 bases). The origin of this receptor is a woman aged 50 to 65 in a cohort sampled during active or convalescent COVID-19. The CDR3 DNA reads TGTGCCTGGAGTGGACCGCCTCACTCAGGGTTAGCCGGGGAGCTGTTTTTT. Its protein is CAWSGPPHSGLAGELFF.